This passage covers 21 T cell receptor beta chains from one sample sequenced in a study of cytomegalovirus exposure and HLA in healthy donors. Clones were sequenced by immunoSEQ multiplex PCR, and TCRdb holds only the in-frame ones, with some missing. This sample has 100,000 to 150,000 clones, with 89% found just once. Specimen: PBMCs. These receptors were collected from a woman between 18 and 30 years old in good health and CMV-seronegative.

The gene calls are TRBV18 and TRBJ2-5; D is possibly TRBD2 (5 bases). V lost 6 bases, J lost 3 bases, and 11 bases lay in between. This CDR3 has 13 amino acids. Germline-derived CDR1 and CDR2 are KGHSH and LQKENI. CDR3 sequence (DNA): TGTGCCAGCTCCCCGGGAAGAGAAGAGACCCAGTACTTC. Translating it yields CASSPGREETQYF.

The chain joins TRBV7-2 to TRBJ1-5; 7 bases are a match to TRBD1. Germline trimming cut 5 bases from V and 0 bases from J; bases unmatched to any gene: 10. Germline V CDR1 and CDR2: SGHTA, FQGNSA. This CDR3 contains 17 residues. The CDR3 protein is CASSLKDRLYSNQPQHF. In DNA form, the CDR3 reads TGTGCCAGCAGCCTTAAGGACAGGCTCTATAGCAATCAGCCCCAGCATTTT.

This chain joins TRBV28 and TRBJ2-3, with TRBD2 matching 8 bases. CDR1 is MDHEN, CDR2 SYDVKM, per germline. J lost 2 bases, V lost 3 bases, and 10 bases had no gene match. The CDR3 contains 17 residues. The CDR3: CASSLKVSGDFTDTQYF. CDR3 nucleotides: TGTGCCAGCAGTTTGAAGGTTAGCGGGGACTTCACAGATACGCAGTATTTT. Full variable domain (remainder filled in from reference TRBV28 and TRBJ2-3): DVKVTQSSRYLVKRTGEKVFLECVQDMDHENMFWYRQDPGLGLRLIYFSYDVKMKEKGDIPEGYSVSREKKERFSLILESASTNQTSMYLCASSLKVSGDFTDTQYFGPGTRLTVL.

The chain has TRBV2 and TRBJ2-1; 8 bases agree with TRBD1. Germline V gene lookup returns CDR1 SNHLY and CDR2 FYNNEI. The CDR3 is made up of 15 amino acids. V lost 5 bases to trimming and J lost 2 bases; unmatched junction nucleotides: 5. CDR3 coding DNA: TGTGCCAGCAGTAGGGACAGGCGGGCCTACAATGAGCAGTTCTTC. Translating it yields CASSRDRRAYNEQFF.

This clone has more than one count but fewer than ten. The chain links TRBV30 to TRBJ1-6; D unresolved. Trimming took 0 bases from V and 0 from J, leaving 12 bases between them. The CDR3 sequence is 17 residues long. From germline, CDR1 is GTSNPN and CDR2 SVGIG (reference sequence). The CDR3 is CAWSVMVSSSYNSPLHF. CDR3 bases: TGTGCCTGGAGTGTGATGGTGTCTAGCTCCTATAATTCACCCCTCCACTTT.

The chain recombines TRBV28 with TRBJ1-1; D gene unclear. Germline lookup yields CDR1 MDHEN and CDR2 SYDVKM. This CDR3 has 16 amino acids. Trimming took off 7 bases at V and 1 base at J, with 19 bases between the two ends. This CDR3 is CASTVALILQNTEAFF. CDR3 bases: TGTGCCAGCACGGTTGCCCTAATACTCCAGAACACTGAAGCTTTCTTT. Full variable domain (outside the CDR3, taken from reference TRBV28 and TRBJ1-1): DVKVTQSSRYLVKRTGEKVFLECVQDMDHENMFWYRQDPGLGLRLIYFSYDVKMKEKGDIPEGYSVSREKKERFSLILESASTNQTSMYLCASTVALILQNTEAFFGQGTRLTVV.

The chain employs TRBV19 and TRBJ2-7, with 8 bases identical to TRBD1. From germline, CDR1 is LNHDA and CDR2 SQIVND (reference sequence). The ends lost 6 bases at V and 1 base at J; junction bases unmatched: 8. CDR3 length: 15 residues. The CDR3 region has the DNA TGTGCCAGTAGCACCGGGACAGGAGGGTCCTACGAGCAGTACGTC. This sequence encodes CASSTGTGGSYEQYV.

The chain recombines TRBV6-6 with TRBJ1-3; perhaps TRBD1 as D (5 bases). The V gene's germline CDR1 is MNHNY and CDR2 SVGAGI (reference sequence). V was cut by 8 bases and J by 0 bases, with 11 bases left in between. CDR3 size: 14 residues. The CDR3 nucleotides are TGTGCCAGCTCTCAGGGATACTCTGGAAACACCATATATTTT. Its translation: CASSQGYSGNTIYF.

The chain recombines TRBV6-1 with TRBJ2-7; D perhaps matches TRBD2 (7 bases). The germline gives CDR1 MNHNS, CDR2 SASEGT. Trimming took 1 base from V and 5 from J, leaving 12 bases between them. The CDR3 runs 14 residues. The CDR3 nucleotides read TGTGCCAGCAGTGAAGGGGGGGGCGTCGACGAGCAGTACGTC. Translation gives CASSEGGGVDEQYV.

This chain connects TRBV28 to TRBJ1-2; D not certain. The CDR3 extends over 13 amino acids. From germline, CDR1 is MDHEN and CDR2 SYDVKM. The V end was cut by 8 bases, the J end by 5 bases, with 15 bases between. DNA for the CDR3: TGTGCCAGCGGGCAGCCCCCGGGATATGGCTACACCTTC. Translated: CASGQPPGYGYTF.

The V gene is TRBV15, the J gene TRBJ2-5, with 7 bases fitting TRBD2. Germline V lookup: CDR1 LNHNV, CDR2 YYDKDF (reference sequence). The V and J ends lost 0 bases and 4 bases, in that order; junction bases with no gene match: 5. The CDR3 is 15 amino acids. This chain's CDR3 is CATSRDGGRVETQYF. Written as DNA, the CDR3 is TGTGCCACCAGCAGAGACGGGGGGAGAGTAGAGACCCAGTACTTC.

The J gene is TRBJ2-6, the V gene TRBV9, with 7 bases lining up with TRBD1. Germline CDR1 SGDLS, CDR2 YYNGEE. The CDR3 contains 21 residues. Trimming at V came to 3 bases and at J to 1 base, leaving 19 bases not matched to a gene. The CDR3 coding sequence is TGTGCCAGCAGCGCGAACCCGACAGGGACCCTACTTGGATCTGGGGCCAACGTCCTGACTTTC. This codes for CASSANPTGTLLGSGANVLTF.

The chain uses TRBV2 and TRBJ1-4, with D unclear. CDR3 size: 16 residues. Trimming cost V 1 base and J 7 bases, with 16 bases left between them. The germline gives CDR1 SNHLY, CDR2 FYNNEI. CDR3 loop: CASSEGLDSGGEKLFF. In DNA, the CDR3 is TGTGCCAGCAGTGAAGGGTTGGACTCGGGTGGTGAAAAACTGTTTTTT.

CDR3 nucleotide sequence: TGTGCCAGCAGCGTGGGGGCAGGACACAATGAGCAGTTCTTC. Translating it yields CASSVGAGHNEQFF. This chain connects TRBV9 to TRBJ2-1; the D gene is possibly TRBD1 (6 bases). This CDR3 has 14 residues. Per germline, CDR1 SGDLS and CDR2 YYNGEE. V was shortened by 2 bases and J by 5 bases, with 11 bases between the two germline ends.

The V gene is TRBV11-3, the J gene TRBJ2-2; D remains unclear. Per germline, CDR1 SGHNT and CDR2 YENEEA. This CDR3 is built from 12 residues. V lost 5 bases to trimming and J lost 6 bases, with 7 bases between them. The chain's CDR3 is CASSRRSGELFF. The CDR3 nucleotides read TGTGCCAGCAGCCGTCGGTCCGGGGAGCTGTTTTTT.

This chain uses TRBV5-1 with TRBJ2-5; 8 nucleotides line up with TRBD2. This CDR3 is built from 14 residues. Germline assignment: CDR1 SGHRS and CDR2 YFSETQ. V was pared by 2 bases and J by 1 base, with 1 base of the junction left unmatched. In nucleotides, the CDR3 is TGCGCCAGCAGCTTTAGCGGGGCCCAAGAGACCCAGTACTTC. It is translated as CASSFSGAQETQYF.

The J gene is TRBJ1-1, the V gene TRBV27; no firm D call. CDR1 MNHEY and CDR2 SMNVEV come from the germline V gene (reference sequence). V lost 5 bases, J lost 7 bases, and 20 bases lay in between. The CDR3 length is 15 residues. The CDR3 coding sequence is TGTGCCAGCAGTCCACGACGGGGAACACAAGGTGAAGCTTTCTTT. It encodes CASSPRRGTQGEAFF.

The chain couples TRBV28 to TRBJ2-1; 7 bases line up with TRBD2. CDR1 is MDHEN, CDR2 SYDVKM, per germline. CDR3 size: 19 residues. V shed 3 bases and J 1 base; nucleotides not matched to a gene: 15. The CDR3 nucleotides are TGTGCCAGCAGTTTTTCGGCACTAGCGAGCCAGTCTTCCTACAATGAGCAGTTCTTC. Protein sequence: CASSFSALASQSSYNEQFF.

The CDR3 loop reads CASSLEPGGVGYTF. The CDR3 bases are TGTGCCAGCAGCTTAGAGCCAGGGGGCGTTGGCTACACCTTC. This chain joins TRBV11-2 and TRBJ1-2, with 8 bases lining up with TRBD1. CDR3 length equals 14 residues. CDR1 is SGHAT, CDR2 FQNNGV, per germline. After removal of 0 bases from V and 7 bases from J, the junction contained 4 bases not matched to a gene.

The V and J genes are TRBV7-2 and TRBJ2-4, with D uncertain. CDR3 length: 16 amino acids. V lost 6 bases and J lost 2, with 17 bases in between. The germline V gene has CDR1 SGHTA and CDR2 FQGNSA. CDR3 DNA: TGTGCCAGCAGTATTGAGAGCGTGCTAACCAAAAACATTCAGTACTTC. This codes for CASSIESVLTKNIQYF.

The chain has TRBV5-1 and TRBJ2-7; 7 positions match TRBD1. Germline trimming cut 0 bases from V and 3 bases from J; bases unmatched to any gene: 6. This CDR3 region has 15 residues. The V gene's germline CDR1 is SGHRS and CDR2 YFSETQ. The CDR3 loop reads CASSLGQGIRYEQYF. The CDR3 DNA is TGCGCCAGCAGCTTGGGACAGGGTATTCGCTACGAGCAGTACTTC.